The clone carrying this T cell receptor beta chain was counted many times. Antigen: not known. Clinical symptoms, serum thyroxine and TRAb, thyroid ultrasound and orbital computed tomography were used for the diagnoses. With V trimmed by 6 bases and J by 2 bases, 2 bases remained unmatched. The CDR3 is 14 amino acids. This entry comes from a study of T cells in Graves' hyperthyroidism and ophthalmopathy. Study background: Peripheral blood was secured at the point of initial diagnosis, before any treatment. General observations from the study: Using 13 V-J features, a model discriminated ophthalmopathy from stable hyperthyroidism. Peripheral blood also featured most of the thyroid clonotypes expanded above 0.001.

Researchers amplified the TCR beta CDR3 regions from RNA transcripts. The HTBI primer set drove a first-round RT-PCR of the TCR CDR3. TCRdb recomputed calls from the multiplex PCR reads with MiXCR, one row per CDR3 protein. This sample yields about 290,000 distinct CDR3 sequences, of which about 15% are seen a single time; about 50% belongs to the top ten. The sample comprised blood. This chain joins TRBV12-3 or TRBV12-4 and TRBJ1-5; 9 bases agree with TRBD1. The sequence derives from a woman aged 60-70 years with Graves' ophthalmopathy. CDR3 in DNA: TGTGCCAGCAGCCGGGACAGGGGCAATCAGCCCCAGCATTTT. Residues: CASSRDRGNQPQHF.